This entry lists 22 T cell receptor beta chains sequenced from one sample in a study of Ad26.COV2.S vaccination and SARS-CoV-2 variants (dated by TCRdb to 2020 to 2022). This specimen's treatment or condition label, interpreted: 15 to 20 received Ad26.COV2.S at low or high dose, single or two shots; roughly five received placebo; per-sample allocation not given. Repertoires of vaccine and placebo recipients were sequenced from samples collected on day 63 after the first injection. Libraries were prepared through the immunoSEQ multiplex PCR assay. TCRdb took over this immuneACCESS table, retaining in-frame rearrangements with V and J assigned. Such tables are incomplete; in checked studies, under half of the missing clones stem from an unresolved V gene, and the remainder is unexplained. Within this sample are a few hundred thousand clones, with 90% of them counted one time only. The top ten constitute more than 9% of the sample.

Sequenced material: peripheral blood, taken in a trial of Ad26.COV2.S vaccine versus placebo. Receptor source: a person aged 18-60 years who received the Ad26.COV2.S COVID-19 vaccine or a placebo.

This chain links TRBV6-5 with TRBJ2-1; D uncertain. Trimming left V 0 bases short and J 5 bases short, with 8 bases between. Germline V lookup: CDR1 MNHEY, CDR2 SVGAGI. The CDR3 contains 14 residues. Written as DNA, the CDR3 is TGTGCCAGCAGTTACTCTGCAGCCGACAATGAGCAGTTCTTC. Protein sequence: CASSYSAADNEQFF.

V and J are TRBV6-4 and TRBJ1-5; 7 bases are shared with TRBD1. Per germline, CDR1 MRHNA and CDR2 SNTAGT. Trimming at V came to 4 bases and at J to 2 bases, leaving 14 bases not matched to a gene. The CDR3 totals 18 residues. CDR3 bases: TGTGCCAGCAGTGCCCCGATAGGGGGCGAGATGGGCAATCAGCCCCAGCATTTT. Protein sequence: CASSAPIGGEMGNQPQHF.

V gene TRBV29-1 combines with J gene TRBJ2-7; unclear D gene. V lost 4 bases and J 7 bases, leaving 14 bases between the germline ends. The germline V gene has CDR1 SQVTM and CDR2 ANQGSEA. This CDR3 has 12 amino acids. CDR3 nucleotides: TGCAGCGTTGCGGGTCTAGGTGGAGAGCAGTACTTC. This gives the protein CSVAGLGGEQYF.

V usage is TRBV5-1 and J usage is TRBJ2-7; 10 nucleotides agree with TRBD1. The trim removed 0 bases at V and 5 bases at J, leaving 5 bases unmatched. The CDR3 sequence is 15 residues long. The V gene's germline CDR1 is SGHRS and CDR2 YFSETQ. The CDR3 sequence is CASSLARQGADEQYF. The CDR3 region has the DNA TGCGCCAGCAGCTTGGCAAGACAGGGGGCTGACGAGCAGTACTTC.

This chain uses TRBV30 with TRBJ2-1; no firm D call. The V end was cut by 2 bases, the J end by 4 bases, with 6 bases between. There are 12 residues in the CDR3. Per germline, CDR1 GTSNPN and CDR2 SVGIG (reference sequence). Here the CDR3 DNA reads TGTGCCTGGAGTCCTTCTTACAATGAGCAGTTCTTC. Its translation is CAWSPSYNEQFF.

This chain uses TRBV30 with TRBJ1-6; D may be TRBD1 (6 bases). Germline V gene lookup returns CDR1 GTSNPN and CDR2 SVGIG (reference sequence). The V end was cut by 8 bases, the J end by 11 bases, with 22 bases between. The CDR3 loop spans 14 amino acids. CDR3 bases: TGTGCCCTAGGGCAGGGGAGGGGAACGGCACCCCTCCACTTT. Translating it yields CALGQGRGTAPLHF.

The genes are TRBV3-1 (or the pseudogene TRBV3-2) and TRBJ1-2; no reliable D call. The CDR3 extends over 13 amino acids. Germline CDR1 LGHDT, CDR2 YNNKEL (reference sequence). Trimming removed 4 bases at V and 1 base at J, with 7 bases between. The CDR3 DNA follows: TGTGCCAGCAGCCTCACAAGTAACTATGGCTACACCTTC. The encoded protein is CASSLTSNYGYTF.

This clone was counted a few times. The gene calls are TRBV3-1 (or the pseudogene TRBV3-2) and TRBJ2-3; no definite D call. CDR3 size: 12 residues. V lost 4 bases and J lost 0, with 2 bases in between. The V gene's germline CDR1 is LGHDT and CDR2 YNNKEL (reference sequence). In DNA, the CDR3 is TGTGCCAGCAGCCTTAGCACAGATACGCAGTATTTT. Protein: CASSLSTDTQYF.

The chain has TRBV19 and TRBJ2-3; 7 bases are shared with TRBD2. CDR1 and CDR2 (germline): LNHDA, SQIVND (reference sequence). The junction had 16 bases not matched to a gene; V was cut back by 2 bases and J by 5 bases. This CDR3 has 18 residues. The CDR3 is CASSITRRELANGDTQYF. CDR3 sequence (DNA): TGTGCCAGTAGTATAACAAGGAGGGAACTAGCGAACGGAGATACGCAGTATTTT.

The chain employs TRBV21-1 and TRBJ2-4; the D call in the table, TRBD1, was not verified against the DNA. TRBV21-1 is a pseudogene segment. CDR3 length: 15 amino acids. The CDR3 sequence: CASSRDRDSKNIQYF. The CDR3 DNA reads TGTGCCAGCAGCAGAGACAGGGACAGTAAAAACATTCAGTACTTC.

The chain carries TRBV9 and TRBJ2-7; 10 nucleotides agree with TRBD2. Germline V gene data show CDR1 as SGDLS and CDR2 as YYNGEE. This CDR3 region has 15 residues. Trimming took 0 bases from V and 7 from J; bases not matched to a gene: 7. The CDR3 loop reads CASSVGSGRAREQYF. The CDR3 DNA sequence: TGTGCCAGCAGCGTAGGGAGCGGGAGGGCCCGGGAGCAGTACTTC.

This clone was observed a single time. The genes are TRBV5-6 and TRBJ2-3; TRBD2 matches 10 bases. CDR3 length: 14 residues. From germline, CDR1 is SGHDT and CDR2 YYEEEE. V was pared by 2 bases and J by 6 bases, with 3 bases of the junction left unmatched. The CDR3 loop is CASSLLAGHDTQYF. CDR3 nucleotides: TGTGCCAGCAGCTTACTAGCGGGACATGATACGCAGTATTTT. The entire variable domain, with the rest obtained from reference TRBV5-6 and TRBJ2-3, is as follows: DAGVTQSPTHLIKTRGQQVTLRCSPKSGHDTVSWYQQALGQGPQFIFQYYEEEERQRGNFPDRFSGHQFPNYSSELNVNALLLGDSALYLCASSLLAGHDTQYFGPGTRLTVL.

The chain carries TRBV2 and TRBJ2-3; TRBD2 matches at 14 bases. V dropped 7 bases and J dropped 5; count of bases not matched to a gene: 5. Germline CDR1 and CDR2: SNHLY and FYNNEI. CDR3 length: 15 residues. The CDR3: CASIIGTSGRDTQYF. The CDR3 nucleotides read TGTGCCAGCATCATAGGGACTAGCGGGAGAGATACGCAGTATTTT.

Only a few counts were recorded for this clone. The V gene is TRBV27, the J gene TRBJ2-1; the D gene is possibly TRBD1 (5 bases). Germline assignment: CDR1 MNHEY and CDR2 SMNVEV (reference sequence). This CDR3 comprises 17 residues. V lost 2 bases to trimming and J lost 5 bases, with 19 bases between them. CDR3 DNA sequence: TGTGCCAGCAGTTTAACCGCAGGGAACGTCGGAAACAATGAGCAGTTCTTC. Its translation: CASSLTAGNVGNNEQFF.

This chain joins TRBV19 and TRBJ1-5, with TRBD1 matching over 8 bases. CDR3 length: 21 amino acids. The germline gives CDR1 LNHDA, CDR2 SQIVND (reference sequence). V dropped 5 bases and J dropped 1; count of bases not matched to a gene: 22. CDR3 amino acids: CASSPIARTGTTGVSNQPQHF. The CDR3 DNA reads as TGTGCCAGTAGTCCTATCGCCCGGACAGGGACCACTGGGGTGAGCAATCAGCCCCAGCATTTT.

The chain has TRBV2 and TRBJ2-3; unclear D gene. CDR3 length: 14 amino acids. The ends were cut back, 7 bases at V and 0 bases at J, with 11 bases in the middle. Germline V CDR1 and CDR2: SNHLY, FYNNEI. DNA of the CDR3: TGTGCCAGCAAGTGGAGTTCTAGCACAGATACGCAGTATTTT. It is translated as CASKWSSSTDTQYF.

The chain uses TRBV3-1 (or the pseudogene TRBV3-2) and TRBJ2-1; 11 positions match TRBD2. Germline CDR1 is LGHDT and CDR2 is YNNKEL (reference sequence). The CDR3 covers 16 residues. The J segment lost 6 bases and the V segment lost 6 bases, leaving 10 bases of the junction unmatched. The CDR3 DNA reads TGTGCCAGCAGTCCCATAGCGGGAGGGCTCGGCAATGAGCAGTTCTTC. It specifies CASSPIAGGLGNEQFF.

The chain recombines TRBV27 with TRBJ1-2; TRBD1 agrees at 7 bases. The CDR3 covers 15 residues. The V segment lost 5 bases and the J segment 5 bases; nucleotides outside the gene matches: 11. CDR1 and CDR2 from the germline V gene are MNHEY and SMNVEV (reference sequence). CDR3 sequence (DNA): TGTGCCAGCAGTGATCCCGGCAGGGGGACGTATGGCTACACCTTC. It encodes CASSDPGRGTYGYTF.

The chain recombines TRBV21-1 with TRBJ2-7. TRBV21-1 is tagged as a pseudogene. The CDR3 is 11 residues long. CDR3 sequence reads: CASSHYYEQYF. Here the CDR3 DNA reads TGTGCCAGCAGCCATTACTACGAGCAGTACTTC.

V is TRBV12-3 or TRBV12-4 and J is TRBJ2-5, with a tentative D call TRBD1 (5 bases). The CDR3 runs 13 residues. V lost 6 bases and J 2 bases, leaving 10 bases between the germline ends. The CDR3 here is CASSRDRQETQYF. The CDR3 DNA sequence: TGTGCCAGCAGCCGAGACAGACAAGAGACCCAGTACTTC.

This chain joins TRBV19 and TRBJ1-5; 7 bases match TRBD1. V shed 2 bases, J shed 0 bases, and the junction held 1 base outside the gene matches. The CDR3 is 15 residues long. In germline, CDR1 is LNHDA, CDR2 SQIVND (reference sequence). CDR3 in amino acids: CASSIRQGSNQPQHF. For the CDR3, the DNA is TGTGCCAGTAGTATAAGACAGGGTAGCAATCAGCCCCAGCATTTT.

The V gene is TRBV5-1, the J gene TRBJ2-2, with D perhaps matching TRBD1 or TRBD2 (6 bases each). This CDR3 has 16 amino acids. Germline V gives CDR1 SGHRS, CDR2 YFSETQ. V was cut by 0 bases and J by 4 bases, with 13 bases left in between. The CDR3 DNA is TGCGCCAGCAGCTTGGTTGGGGGGCCTGGCACCGGGGAGCTGTTTTTT. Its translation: CASSLVGGPGTGELFF.